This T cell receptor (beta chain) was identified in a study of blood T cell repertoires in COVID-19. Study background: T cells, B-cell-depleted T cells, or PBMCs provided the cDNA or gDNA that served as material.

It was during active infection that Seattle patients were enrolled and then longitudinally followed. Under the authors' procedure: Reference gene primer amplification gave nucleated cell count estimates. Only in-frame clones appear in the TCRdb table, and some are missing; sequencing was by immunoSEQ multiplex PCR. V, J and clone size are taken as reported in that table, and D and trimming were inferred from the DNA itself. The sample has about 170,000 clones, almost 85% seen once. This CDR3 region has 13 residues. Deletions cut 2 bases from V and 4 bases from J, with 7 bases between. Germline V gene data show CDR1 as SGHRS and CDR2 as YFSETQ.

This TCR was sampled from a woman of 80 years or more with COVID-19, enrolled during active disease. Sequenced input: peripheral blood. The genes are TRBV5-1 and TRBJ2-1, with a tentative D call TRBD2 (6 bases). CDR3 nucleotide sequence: TGCGCCAGCAGCTTTCGGGGGTACAATGAGCAGTTCTTC. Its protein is CASSFRGYNEQFF.